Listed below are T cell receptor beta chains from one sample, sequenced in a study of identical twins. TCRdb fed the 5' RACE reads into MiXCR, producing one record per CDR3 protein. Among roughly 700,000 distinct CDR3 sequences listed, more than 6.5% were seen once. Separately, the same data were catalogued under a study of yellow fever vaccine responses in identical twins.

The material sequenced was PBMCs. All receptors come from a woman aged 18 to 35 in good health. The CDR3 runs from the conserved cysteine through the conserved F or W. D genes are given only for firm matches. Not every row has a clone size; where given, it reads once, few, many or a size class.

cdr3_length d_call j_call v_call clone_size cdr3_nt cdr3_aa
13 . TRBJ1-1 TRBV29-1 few TGCAGCGTTGATGCGGGGCTTGGAACTGAAGCTTTCTTT CSVDAGLGTEAFF
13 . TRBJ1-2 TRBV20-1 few TGCACGGCAGGGGACTTAGCTAACTATGGCTACACCTTC CTAGDLANYGYTF
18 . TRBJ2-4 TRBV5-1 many TGCGCCAGCAGCTTGGCCATCAGCACTTATAAGGACAAAAACATTCAGTACTTC CASSLAISTYKDKNIQYF
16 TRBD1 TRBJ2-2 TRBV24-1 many TGTGCCACCAGTGATTTGGGACAGGAGGACACCGGGGAGCTGTTTTTT CATSDLGQEDTGELFF
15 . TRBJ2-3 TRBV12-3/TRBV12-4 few TGTGCCAGCAGTCTCCCGGACAGTCCCACAGATACGCAGTATTTT CASSLPDSPTDTQYF
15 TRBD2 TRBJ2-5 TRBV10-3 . TGTGCCATCAGTGAGGAGCGGGGGCGGGGAGAGACCCAGTACTTC CAISEERGRGETQYF
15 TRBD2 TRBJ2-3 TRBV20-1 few TGCAGTGCTAATGTACTAGCGGGGGCCCTAGATACGCAGTATTTT CSANVLAGALDTQYF
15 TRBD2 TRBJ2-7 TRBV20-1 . TGCAGTGCTAGGGAACTAGCGGGAGGGCCCTACGAGCAGTACTTC CSARELAGGPYEQYF
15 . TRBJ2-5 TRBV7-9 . TGTGCCAGCAGCCCTACCGGGACTGGAGTTGGGACCCAGTACTTC CASSPTGTGVGTQYF
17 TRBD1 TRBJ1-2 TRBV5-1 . TGCGCCAGCAGCTCCTACCGCGACAGGGGCAGGATCTATGGCTACACCTTC CASSSYRDRGRIYGYTF
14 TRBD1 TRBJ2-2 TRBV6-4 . TGTGCCACCAAACCCCAGGGGGATACCGGGGAGCTGTTTTTT CATKPQGDTGELFF
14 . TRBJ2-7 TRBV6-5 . TGTGCCAGCAGTTACTCTGCTGGTAGCCACGAGCAGTACTTC CASSYSAGSHEQYF
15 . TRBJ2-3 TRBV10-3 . TGTGCCATCAGTGAGGTCCCGGGGAAAACAGATACGCAGTATTTT CAISEVPGKTDTQYF
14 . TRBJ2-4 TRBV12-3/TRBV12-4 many TGTGCCAGCAGTTTATCTGTAGCCAAAAACATTCAGTACTTC CASSLSVAKNIQYF
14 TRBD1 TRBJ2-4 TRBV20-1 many TGCAGTGCTACTCCGGGACAGGGTGTCAACATTCAGTACTTC CSATPGQGVNIQYF
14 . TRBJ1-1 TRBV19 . TGTGCCAGTAAGGGGGTATCGGGGAACACTGAAGCTTTCTTT CASKGVSGNTEAFF
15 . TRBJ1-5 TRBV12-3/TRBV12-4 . TGTGCCAGCAGTTCTGAGGGGGTAGGGGATCAGCCCCAGCATTTT CASSSEGVGDQPQHF
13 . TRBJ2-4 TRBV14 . TGTGCCAGCAGCCTCTCGGGCGGGAAGGCCCTCCACTTC CASSLSGGKALHF
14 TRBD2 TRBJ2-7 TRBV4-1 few TGCGCCAGCAGCCAAGAGACTAGCGACTACGAGCAGTACTTC CASSQETSDYEQYF
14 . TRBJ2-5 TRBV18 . TGTGCCAGCTCACGCGGGGCGGGACAAGAGACCCAGTACTTC CASSRGAGQETQYF
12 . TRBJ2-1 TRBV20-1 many TGCAGTGCTAGGCCGAGACATGATGAGCAGTTCTTC CSARPRHDEQFF
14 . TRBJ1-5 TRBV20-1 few TGCAGTGCTAGCCGGGGCAGCTACAATCAGCCCCAGCATTTT CSASRGSYNQPQHF
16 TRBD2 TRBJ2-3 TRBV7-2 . TGTGCCAGCAGCGGCGGGGCGGGAGGCGGGACAGATACGCAGTATTTT CASSGGAGGGTDTQYF
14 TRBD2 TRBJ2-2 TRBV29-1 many TGCAGCGTTGGGACTAGTATGAACACCGGGGAGCTGTTTTTT CSVGTSMNTGELFF
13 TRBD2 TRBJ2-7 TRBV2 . TGTGCCAGCGCCCGGGGGGACCCCTACGAGCAGTACTTC CASARGDPYEQYF
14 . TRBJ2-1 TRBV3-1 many TGTGCCAGCACTCCAGGGCCTCGTTACAATGAGCAGTTCTTC CASTPGPRYNEQFF